This entry describes one T cell receptor (beta chain). The sample belongs to a study of blood T cell repertoires in COVID-19. Study-level information: Researchers got acute and convalescent COVID-19 samples from the United States, Italy and Spain.

V gave up 5 bases and J gave up 0 bases, with 11 bases separating them. Germline CDR1 reads LNHDA; CDR2 reads SQIVND (reference sequence). This CDR3 contains 14 residues. Assay used: immunoSEQ multiplex PCR; TCRdb lists only in-frame clones, some missing. This table has about 110,000 clones, roughly 85% appearing once. The source material was peripheral blood. The source of this sequence is a human donor in a cohort sampled during active COVID-19. This rearrangement joins TRBV19 to TRBJ2-7; D possibly corresponds to TRBD2 (5 bases). This CDR3 is CASSVSGPSYEQYF. The DNA of the CDR3 is TGTGCCAGTAGTGTGAGCGGACCCTCCTACGAGCAGTACTTC. Supplemented by reference TRBV19 and TRBJ2-7, the full variable domain reads DGGITQSPKYLFRKEGQNVTLSCEQNLNHDAMYWYRQDPGQGLRLIYYSQIVNDFQKGDIAEGYSVSREKKESFPLTVTSAQKNPTAFYLCASSVSGPSYEQYFGPGTRLTVT.